A single sample is the source of the 30 T cell receptor beta chains below, sequenced in a study of PD-1 blockade in classical Hodgkin lymphoma. Produced via immunoSEQ multiplex PCR; TCRdb's table is partial and in-frame only. Here the sample spans nearly 60,000 clones, around 93% being singletons. Autologous stem cell transplantation was followed by relapse in every patient, and brentuximab vedotin exposure varied. Sequences were derived from peripheral blood mononuclear cells (PBMCs), sampled before the second cycle of nivolumab. Receptor source: a human donor with classical Hodgkin lymphoma.

J is TRBJ2-3 and V is TRBV14, with unresolved D. Per germline, CDR1 SGHDN and CDR2 FVKESK. V lost 6 bases and J lost 1, with 14 bases in between. The CDR3 length is 15 residues. CDR3: CASSYIHARTDTQYF. CDR3 bases: TGTGCCAGCAGTTATATCCATGCGCGCACAGATACGCAGTATTTT.

The chain couples TRBV7-3 to TRBJ2-7, with D hard to call. V was cut by 3 bases and J by 3 bases, with 9 bases left in between. Germline lookup yields CDR1 SGHTA and CDR2 FQGTGA. This CDR3 has 13 residues. In DNA form, the CDR3 reads TGTGCCAGCAGCTTCCCCCCTAACTACGAGCAGTACTTC. Translation: CASSFPPNYEQYF.

The CDR3 is CASSDRLAGTDTQYF. CDR3 nucleotides: TGTGCCAGCAGCGATCGACTAGCGGGCACAGATACGCAGTATTTT. The J gene is TRBJ2-3, the V gene TRBV9; 9 bases are a match to TRBD2. The CDR3 consists of 15 residues. V lost 3 bases, J lost 1 base, and 3 bases stayed unmatched. Per germline, CDR1 SGDLS and CDR2 YYNGEE.

This clone was seen only once. The genes are TRBV2 and TRBJ1-6; 8 nucleotides line up with TRBD1. The CDR3 length is 15 residues. Germline CDR1 and CDR2: SNHLY and FYNNEI. The V segment lost 6 bases and the J segment 10 bases; nucleotides outside the gene matches: 11. CDR3 nucleotides: TGTGCCAGCAGGGGTGAGACAGGGGCGTTATCACCCCTCCACTTT. This sequence encodes CASRGETGALSPLHF.

V and J are TRBV5-1 and TRBJ2-7, with D unclear. Trimming removed 3 bases from V and 2 bases from J, with 15 bases in between. The CDR3 loop spans 15 amino acids. CDR1 is SGHRS and CDR2 is YFSETQ in the germline V gene. CDR3 in amino acids: CASSSSLGGTYEQYF. The CDR3 nucleotides read TGCGCCAGCAGCTCAAGTCTTGGCGGCACCTACGAGCAGTACTTC.

In its sample, this clone was seen once. This sequence joins TRBV29-1 and TRBJ1-5, with a weak D call TRBD1 (6 bases). Per the germline V gene, CDR1 is SQVTM and CDR2 is ANQGSEA. V dropped 0 bases and J dropped 7 bases, with 7 bases sitting between them. The CDR3 consists of 12 residues. The CDR3 loop reads CSVEEQGQPQHF. CDR3 in DNA: TGCAGCGTTGAAGAACAGGGCCAGCCCCAGCATTTT.

This chain joins TRBV6-5 and TRBJ1-2; maybe TRBD1 (5 bases). Germline CDR1 reads MNHEY; CDR2 reads SVGAGI. The CDR3 consists of 14 residues. V lost 2 bases and J lost 6, with 13 bases in between. As DNA, the CDR3 is TGTGCCAGCAGTTACAGGGGCCGGATTCATGGCTACACCTTC. Translated, it gives CASSYRGRIHGYTF.

This rearrangement joins TRBV2 to TRBJ2-1, with a possible D match to TRBD1 (5 bases). From germline, CDR1 is SNHLY and CDR2 FYNNEI. The CDR3 covers 14 residues. V was cut by 6 bases and J by 8 bases, with 17 bases left in between. The CDR3 loop reads CASSYRAQGDEQFF. The CDR3 DNA is TGTGCCAGCAGCTACCGGGCCCAAGGGGATGAGCAGTTCTTC.

This chain connects TRBV7-6 to TRBJ2-7; D tentatively reads TRBD1 or TRBD2 (6 bases each). CDR1 and CDR2 from the germline V gene are SGHVS and FNYEAQ. The length of the CDR3 is 14 residues. With 5 bases removed from V and 6 bases from J, the gap between germline ends came to 17 bases. CDR3 bases: TGTGCCAGCAGCCCGTTTTCTACGGGGGCCGAGCAGTACTTC. Protein sequence: CASSPFSTGAEQYF. The whole variable domain, filled in from reference TRBV7-6 and TRBJ2-7, reads GAGVSQSPRYKVTKRGQDVALRCDPISGHVSLYWYRQALGQGPEFLTYFNYEAQQDKSGLPNDRFSAERPEGSISTLTIQRTEQRDSAMYRCASSPFSTGAEQYFGPGTRLTVT.

The J gene is TRBJ1-5, the V gene TRBV6-5, with a possible D match to TRBD1 (5 bases). The CDR3 has 14 amino acids. Germline values: CDR1 MNHEY, CDR2 SVGAGI. Trimming left V 6 bases short and J 9 bases short, with 18 bases between. The CDR3 reads CASSLGTLRGPQHF. The CDR3 region has the DNA TGTGCCAGCAGCCTCGGGACGCTAAGGGGGCCCCAGCATTTT.

The gene calls are TRBV19 and TRBJ1-2; 7 bases are shared with TRBD1. The trim removed 5 bases at V and 5 bases at J, leaving 11 bases unmatched. Germline V CDR1 and CDR2: LNHDA, SQIVND (reference sequence). This CDR3 has 15 amino acids. CDR3: CASSFRDSALYGYTF. DNA of the CDR3: TGTGCCAGTAGTTTTCGGGACAGTGCCCTTTATGGCTACACCTTC.

The chain combines TRBV11-2 with TRBJ1-3; D may be TRBD1 (5 bases). The CDR3 runs 15 residues. Germline V CDR1 and CDR2: SGHAT, FQNNGV. With 3 bases removed from V and 0 bases from J, the gap between germline ends came to 9 bases. CDR3: CASSFTGRSGNTIYF. The CDR3 DNA reads as TGTGCCAGCAGCTTTACAGGACGCTCTGGAAACACCATATATTTT.

This clone came up once. The chain is built from TRBV6-5 and TRBJ1-6; TRBD1 matches 7 bases. Germline V lookup: CDR1 MNHEY, CDR2 SVGAGI. The V segment lost 0 bases and the J segment 11 bases; nucleotides outside the gene matches: 10. CDR3 length equals 16 residues. CDR3 DNA sequence: TGTGCCAGCAGTTACTCGAGACAGGGAACGATGACACCCCTCCACTTT. Translation: CASSYSRQGTMTPLHF.

The rearrangement joins TRBV9 to TRBJ2-1; D is perhaps TRBD1 (7 bases). This CDR3 spans 17 amino acids. Trimming shortened V by 2 bases and J by 7 bases, and 22 bases separated the two germline ends. CDR1 and CDR2 (germline): SGDLS, YYNGEE. CDR3 residues: CASSVRPGTAEGNEQFF. The CDR3 region has the DNA TGTGCCAGCAGCGTGCGCCCTGGGACAGCGGAGGGGAATGAGCAGTTCTTC.

The chain uses TRBV6-5 and TRBJ2-1; either TRBD1 or TRBD2 may supply D (7 bases each). Germline V gene data show CDR1 as MNHEY and CDR2 as SVGAGI. Trimming shortened V by 5 bases and J by 7 bases, and 15 bases separated the two germline ends. The CDR3 has 14 amino acids. This chain's CDR3 is CASSLTRGGNEQFF. The DNA of the CDR3 is TGTGCCAGCAGTCTTACCAGGGGGGGAAATGAGCAGTTCTTC.

This rearrangement joins TRBV7-9 to TRBJ2-2; D gene uncertain. CDR3 length equals 15 residues. Germline CDR1 and CDR2: SEHNR and FQNEAQ (reference sequence). Trimming took off 5 bases at V and 2 bases at J, with 12 bases between the two ends. CDR3 in DNA: TGTGCCAGCAGCCTGATGCCAGCAAACACCGGGGAGCTGTTTTTT. This codes for CASSLMPANTGELFF.

The gene calls are TRBV6-1 and TRBJ1-1; 7 bases are a match to TRBD1. Germline loops: CDR1 MNHNS, CDR2 SASEGT. The CDR3 has 16 amino acids. With 4 bases clipped from V and 3 bases from J, the junction kept 11 bases outside the gene matches. The CDR3 loop is CASSVTLQGRDTEAFF. The CDR3 nucleotides read TGTGCCAGCAGTGTAACTTTACAGGGGAGGGACACTGAAGCTTTCTTT.

This clone was seen only once. The chain is built from TRBV10-3 and TRBJ2-3; D ambiguous. Trimming took off 0 bases at V and 3 bases at J, with 4 bases between the two ends. Germline V gene lookup returns CDR1 ENHRY and CDR2 SYGVKD. The CDR3 is 13 amino acids. The CDR3 sequence is CAISESGTDTQYF. DNA of the CDR3: TGTGCCATCAGTGAGTCGGGGACAGATACGCAGTATTTT.

V usage is TRBV9 and J usage is TRBJ2-2, with D unclear. V was pared by 1 base and J by 4 bases, with 11 bases between. Germline loops: CDR1 SGDLS, CDR2 YYNGEE. The CDR3 sequence is 15 residues long. CDR3 sequence reads: CASSVSSGFTGELFF. The CDR3, as DNA: TGTGCCAGCAGCGTAAGTTCTGGGTTCACCGGGGAGCTGTTTTTT.

This chain joins TRBV27 and TRBJ2-3; no firm D call. The CDR3 extends over 13 amino acids. Germline lookup yields CDR1 MNHEY and CDR2 SMNVEV (reference sequence). Trimming stripped 2 bases from V and 1 base from J, with 4 bases between. The CDR3 reads CASSLPGTDTQYF. In DNA, the CDR3 is TGTGCCAGCAGTTTACCCGGCACAGATACGCAGTATTTT.

V usage is TRBV19 and J usage is TRBJ1-5; 7 bases agree with TRBD1. Looked up from germline, CDR1 is LNHDA and CDR2 is SQIVND (reference sequence). The CDR3 is 17 residues long. V was pared by 7 bases and J by 0 bases, with 12 bases of the junction left unmatched. This CDR3 is CASKSGTVQYSNQPQHF. Written as DNA, the CDR3 is TGTGCCAGTAAATCGGGGACAGTGCAGTATAGCAATCAGCCCCAGCATTTT.

V and J are TRBV11-1 and TRBJ2-1; D possibly uses TRBD1 or TRBD2 (6 bases each). V was trimmed by 5 bases and J by 6 bases, leaving 17 bases between them. The length of the CDR3 is 15 residues. Per germline, CDR1 SGHAT and CDR2 FQDESV (reference sequence). The CDR3 protein is CASSPVGRGLNEQFF. In DNA, the CDR3 is TGTGCCAGCAGCCCAGTCGGCCGGGGGCTCAATGAGCAGTTCTTC. The whole variable domain, filled in from reference TRBV11-1 and TRBJ2-1, reads EAEVAQSPRYKITEKSQAVAFWCDPISGHATLYWYRQILGQGPELLVQFQDESVVDDSQLPKDRFSAERLKGVDSTLKIQPAELGDSAMYLCASSPVGRGLNEQFFGPGTRLTVL.

The chain combines TRBV10-1 with TRBJ2-1; 12 bases match TRBD2. The CDR3 loop spans 14 amino acids. With 6 bases clipped from V and 7 bases from J, the junction kept 4 bases outside the gene matches. Germline CDR1 WNHNN, CDR2 SYGVQD (reference sequence). For the CDR3, the DNA is TGCGCCAGCAGGTCTAGCGGGGGGGCGAATGAGCAGTTCTTC. This sequence encodes CASRSSGGANEQFF.

The chain has TRBV18 and TRBJ2-7; D not certain. Germline CDR1 reads KGHSH; CDR2 reads LQKENI. This CDR3 comprises 12 residues. The ends were cut back, 3 bases at V and 6 bases at J, with 9 bases in the middle. This CDR3 is CASSPSALEQYF. CDR3 in DNA: TGTGCCAGCTCACCTTCTGCTCTCGAGCAGTACTTC. The complete variable domain, with remaining parts taken from reference TRBV18 and TRBJ2-7, reads NAGVMQNPRHLVRRRGQEARLRCSPMKGHSHVYWYRQLPEEGLKFMVYLQKENIIDESGMPKERFSAEFPKEGPSILRIQQVVRGDSAAYFCASSPSALEQYFGPGTRLTVT.

The genes are TRBV7-6 and TRBJ1-1; the D is unclear. The CDR3 consists of 14 residues. The germline V and J ends were trimmed by 0 bases and 0 bases, with 5 bases remaining between them. Looked up from germline, CDR1 is SGHVS and CDR2 is FNYEAQ. The CDR3 region is CASSLAGLNTEAFF. The CDR3 DNA reads as TGTGCCAGCAGCTTAGCGGGGTTGAACACTGAAGCTTTCTTT.

The chain is built from TRBV19 and TRBJ1-3; 8 nucleotides match TRBD1. CDR1 LNHDA and CDR2 SQIVND come from the germline V gene (reference sequence). There are 16 residues in the CDR3. For the CDR3, the DNA is TGTGCTCAGCCGAGACAGGGGCCCCCCTCTGGAAACACCATATATTTT. Its translation is CAQPRQGPPSGNTIYF.

The chain links TRBV6-6 to TRBJ1-2; 10 positions match TRBD1. The CDR3 totals 14 residues. The germline gives CDR1 MNHNY, CDR2 SVGAGI (reference sequence). The J segment lost 3 bases and the V segment lost 2 bases, leaving 0 bases of the junction unmatched. The CDR3 loop reads CASSYGTGDYGYTF. DNA of the CDR3: TGTGCCAGCAGTTACGGGACAGGGGACTATGGCTACACCTTC.

In its sample, this clone ranks as medium-sized. V gene TRBV11-3 combines with J gene TRBJ2-2; D gene ambiguous. Germline V gene sequence: CDR1 SGHNT, CDR2 YENEEA. V lost 2 bases to trimming and J lost 7 bases, with 11 bases between them. The CDR3 length is 14 residues. CDR3 coding DNA: TGTGCCAGCAGCTTATCCCCGCTTGGCGGGGAGCTGTTTTTT. Protein: CASSLSPLGGELFF.

Remarks on this clone: The sample carries other DNA sequences with the same CDR3. The chain uses TRBV6-6 and TRBJ1-3; D ambiguous. The CDR3 covers 14 residues. The V end lost 0 bases, the J end lost 0 bases, and 3 bases lay between the germline ends. Germline CDR1 and CDR2: MNHNY and SVGAGI (reference sequence). In DNA, the CDR3 is TGTGCCAGCAGTTACTCATCCTCTGGAAACACCATATATTTT. Protein: CASSYSSSGNTIYF.

J is TRBJ2-5 and V is TRBV6-6; D is perhaps TRBD1 (6 bases). The germline V and J ends were trimmed by 4 bases and 2 bases, with 17 bases remaining between them. This CDR3 is 16 amino acids long. Germline CDR1 MNHNY, CDR2 SVGAGI (reference sequence). CDR3 coding DNA: TGTGCCAGCAGTTCCTCCCCCACAGGGCGACAAGAGACCCAGTACTTC. Protein sequence: CASSSSPTGRQETQYF.